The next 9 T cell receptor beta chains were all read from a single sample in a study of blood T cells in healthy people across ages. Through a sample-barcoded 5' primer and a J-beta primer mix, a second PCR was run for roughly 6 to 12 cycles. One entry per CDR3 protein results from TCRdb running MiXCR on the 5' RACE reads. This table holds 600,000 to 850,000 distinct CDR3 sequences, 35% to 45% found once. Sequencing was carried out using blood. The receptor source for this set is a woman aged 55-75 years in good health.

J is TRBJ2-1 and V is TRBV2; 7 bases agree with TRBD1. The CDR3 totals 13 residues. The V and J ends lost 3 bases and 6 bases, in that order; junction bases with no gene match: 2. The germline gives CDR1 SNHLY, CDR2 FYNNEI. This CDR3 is CASSDTGVNEQFF. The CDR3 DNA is TGTGCCAGCAGTGATACAGGGGTCAATGAGCAGTTCTTC.

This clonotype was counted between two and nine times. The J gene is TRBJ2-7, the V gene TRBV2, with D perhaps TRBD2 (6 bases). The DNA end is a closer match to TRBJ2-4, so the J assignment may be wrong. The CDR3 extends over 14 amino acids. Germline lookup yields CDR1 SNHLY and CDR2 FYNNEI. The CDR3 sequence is CASTGLPGENIQYF. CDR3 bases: TGTGCCAGCACGGGACTTCCCGGGGAAAACATTCAGTACTTC.

CDR3: CASSLWNTEAFF. The CDR3 coding sequence is TGTGCCAGCAGCTTATGGAACACTGAAGCTTTCTTT. V gene TRBV7-9 combines with J gene TRBJ1-1; D ambiguous. The CDR3 consists of 12 residues. Germline loops: CDR1 SEHNR, CDR2 FQNEAQ (reference sequence). V was shortened by 2 bases and J by 1 base, with 2 bases between the two germline ends. Complete variable domain (other parts from reference TRBV7-9 and TRBJ1-1): DTGVSQNPRHKITKRGQNVTFRCDPISEHNRLYWYRQTLGQGPEFLTYFQNEAQLEKSRLLSDRFSAERPKGSFSTLEIQRTEQGDSAMYLCASSLWNTEAFFGQGTRLTVV.

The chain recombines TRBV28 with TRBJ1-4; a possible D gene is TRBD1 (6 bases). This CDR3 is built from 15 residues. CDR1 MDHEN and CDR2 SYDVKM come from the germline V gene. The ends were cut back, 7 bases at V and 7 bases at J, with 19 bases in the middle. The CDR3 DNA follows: TGTGCCAGCATATCGGGGGCGACAGGAGGTGAAAAACTGTTTTTT. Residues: CASISGATGGEKLFF.

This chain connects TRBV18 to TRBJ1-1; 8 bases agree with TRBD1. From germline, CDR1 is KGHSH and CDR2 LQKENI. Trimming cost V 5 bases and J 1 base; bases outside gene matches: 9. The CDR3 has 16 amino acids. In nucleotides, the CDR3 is TGTGCCAGCTCAGTTCGGCAGGGGGCATCGAACACTGAAGCTTTCTTT. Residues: CASSVRQGASNTEAFF.

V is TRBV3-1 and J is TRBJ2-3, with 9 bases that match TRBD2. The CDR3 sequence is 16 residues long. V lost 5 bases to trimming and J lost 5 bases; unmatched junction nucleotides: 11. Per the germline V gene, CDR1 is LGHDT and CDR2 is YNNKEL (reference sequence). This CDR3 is CASSLLAGGAVDTQYF. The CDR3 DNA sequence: TGTGCCAGCAGCTTATTGGCGGGGGGGGCAGTAGATACGCAGTATTTT.

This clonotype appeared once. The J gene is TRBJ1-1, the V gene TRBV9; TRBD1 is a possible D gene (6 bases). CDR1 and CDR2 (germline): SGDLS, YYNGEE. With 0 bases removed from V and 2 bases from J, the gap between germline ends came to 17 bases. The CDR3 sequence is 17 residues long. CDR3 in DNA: TGTGCCAGCAGCGTAGCTCGCCGGACAGCCCAAAACACTGAAGCTTTCTTT. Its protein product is CASSVARRTAQNTEAFF. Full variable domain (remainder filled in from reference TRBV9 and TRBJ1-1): DSGVTQTPKHLITATGQRVTLRCSPRSGDLSVYWYQQSLDQGLQFLIQYYNGEERAKGNILERFSAQQFPDLHSELNLSSLELGDSALYFCASSVARRTAQNTEAFFGQGTRLTVV.

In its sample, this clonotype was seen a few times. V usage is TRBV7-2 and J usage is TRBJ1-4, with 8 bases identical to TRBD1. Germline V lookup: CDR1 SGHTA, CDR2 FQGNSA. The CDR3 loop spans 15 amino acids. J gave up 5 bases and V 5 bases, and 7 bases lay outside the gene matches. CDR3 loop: CASSPRTGRNEKLFF. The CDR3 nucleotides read TGTGCCAGCAGCCCCCGGACAGGGAGGAATGAAAAACTGTTTTTT.

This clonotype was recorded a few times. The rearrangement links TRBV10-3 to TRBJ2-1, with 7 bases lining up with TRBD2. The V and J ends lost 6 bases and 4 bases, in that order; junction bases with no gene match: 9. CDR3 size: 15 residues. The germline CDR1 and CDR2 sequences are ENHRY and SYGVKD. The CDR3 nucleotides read TGTGCCATCAGAGCGGGACCGGGGGATTACAATGAGCAGTTCTTC. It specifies CAIRAGPGDYNEQFF.